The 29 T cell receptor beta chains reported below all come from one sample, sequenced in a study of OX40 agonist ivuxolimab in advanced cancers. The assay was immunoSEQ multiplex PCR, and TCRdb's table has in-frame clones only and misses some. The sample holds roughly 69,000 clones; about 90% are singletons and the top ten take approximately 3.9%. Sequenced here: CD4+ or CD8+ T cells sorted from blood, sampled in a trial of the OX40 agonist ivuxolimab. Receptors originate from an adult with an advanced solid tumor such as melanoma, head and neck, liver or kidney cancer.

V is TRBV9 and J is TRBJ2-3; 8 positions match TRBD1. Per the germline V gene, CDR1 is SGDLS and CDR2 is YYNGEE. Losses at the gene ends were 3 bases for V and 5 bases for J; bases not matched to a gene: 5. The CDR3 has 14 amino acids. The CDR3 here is CASSGWTGRDTQYF. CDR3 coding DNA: TGTGCCAGCAGCGGCTGGACAGGGCGAGATACGCAGTATTTT.

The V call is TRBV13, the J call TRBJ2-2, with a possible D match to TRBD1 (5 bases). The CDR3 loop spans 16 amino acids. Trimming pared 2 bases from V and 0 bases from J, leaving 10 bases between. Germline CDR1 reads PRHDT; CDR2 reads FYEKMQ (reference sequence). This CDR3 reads CASSLRDSTNTGELFF. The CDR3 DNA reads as TGTGCCAGCAGCTTAAGAGACAGCACGAACACCGGGGAGCTGTTTTTT.

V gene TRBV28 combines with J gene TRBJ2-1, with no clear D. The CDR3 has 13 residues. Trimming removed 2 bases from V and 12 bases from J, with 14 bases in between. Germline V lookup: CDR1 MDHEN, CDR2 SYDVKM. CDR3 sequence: CASSLDQAGAQFF. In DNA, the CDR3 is TGTGCCAGCAGTTTAGACCAGGCAGGCGCGCAGTTCTTC.

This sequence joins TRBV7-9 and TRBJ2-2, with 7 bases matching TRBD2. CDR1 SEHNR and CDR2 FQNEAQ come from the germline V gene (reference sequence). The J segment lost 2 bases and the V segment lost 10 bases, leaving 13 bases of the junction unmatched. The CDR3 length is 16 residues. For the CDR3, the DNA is TGTGCCACCCCCTACGGGCCTAGCGGTAACACCGGGGAGCTGTTTTTT. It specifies CATPYGPSGNTGELFF.

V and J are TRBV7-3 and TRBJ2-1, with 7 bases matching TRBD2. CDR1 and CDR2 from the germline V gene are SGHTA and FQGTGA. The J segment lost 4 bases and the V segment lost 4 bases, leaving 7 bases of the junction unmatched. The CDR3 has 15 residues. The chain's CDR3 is CASSSAGAGYNEQFF. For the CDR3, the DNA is TGTGCCAGCAGCTCCGCGGGAGCGGGGTACAATGAGCAGTTCTTC.

CDR3 loop: CASSSGGRAEAFF. In DNA form, the CDR3 reads TGTGCCAGCAGCTCCGGGGGCCGGGCTGAAGCTTTCTTT. This chain uses TRBV5-4 with TRBJ1-1; possible D gene TRBD1, 6 bases. The CDR3 length is 13 residues. Trimming stripped 3 bases from V and 6 bases from J, with 12 bases between. The germline V gene encodes CDR1 SGHNT and CDR2 YYREEE (reference sequence).

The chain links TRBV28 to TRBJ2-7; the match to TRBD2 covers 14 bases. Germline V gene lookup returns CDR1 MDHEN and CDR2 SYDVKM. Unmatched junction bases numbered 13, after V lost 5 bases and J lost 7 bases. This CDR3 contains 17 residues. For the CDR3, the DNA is TGTGCCAGCAGTCACAAGGGGGGACTAGCGGGAGCGGAAGAGCAGTACTTC. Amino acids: CASSHKGGLAGAEEQYF.

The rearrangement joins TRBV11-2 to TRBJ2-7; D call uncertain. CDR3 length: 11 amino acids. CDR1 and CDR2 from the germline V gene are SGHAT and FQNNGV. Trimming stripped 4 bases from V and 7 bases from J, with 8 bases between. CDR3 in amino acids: CASSWVSEQYF. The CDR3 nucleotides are TGTGCCAGCAGCTGGGTTTCTGAGCAGTACTTC.

The DNA of the CDR3 is TGCGCCAGCAGCCCGGGCCAGGGAGGATCCTACGAGCAGTACTTC. Its translation: CASSPGQGGSYEQYF. The chain uses TRBV4-3 and TRBJ2-7, with D perhaps matching TRBD2 (6 bases). This CDR3 has 15 amino acids. Deletions cut 4 bases from V and 1 base from J, with 14 bases between. Per the germline V gene, CDR1 is LGHNA and CDR2 is YSLEER.

CDR3 loop: CATSRDRGGEQPQHF. The CDR3 DNA reads as TGTGCCACCAGCAGAGATCGGGGGGGGGAACAGCCCCAGCATTTT. This chain links TRBV15 with TRBJ1-5, with D perhaps TRBD1 (5 bases). The CDR3 length is 15 residues. From germline, CDR1 is LNHNV and CDR2 YYDKDF (reference sequence). Trimming left V 0 bases short and J 7 bases short, with 13 bases between.

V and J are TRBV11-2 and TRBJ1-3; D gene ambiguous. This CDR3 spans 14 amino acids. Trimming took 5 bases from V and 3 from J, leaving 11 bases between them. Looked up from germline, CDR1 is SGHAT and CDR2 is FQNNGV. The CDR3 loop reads CASSHWTGGNTIYF. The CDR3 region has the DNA TGTGCCAGCAGCCACTGGACGGGTGGAAACACCATATATTTT.

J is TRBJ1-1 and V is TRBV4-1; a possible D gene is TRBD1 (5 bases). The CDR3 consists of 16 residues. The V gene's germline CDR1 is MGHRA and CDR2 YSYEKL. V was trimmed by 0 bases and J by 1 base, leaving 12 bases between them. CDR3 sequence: CASSQDGGGTNTEAFF. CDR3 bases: TGCGCCAGCAGCCAAGATGGTGGGGGTACGAACACTGAAGCTTTCTTT.

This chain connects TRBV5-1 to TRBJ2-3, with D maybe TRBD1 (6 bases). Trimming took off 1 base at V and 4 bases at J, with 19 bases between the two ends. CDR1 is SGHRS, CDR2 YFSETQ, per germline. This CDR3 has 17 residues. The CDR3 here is CASSLPTGEGVPDTQYF. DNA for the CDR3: TGCGCCAGCAGCTTGCCCACTGGAGAGGGGGTCCCAGATACGCAGTATTTT.

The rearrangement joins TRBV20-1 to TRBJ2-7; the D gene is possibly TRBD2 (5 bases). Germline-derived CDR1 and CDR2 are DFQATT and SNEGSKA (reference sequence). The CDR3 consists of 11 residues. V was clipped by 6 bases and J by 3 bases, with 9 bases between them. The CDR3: CSAPRGYEQYF. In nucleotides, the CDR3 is TGCAGTGCCCCCCGGGGCTACGAGCAGTACTTC.

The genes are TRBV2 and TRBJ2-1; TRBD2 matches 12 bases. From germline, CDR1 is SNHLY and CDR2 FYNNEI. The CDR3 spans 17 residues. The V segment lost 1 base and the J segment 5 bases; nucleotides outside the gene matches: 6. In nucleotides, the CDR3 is TGTGCCAGCAGTGAAGGGTCGACTAGCGGGGGAGACAATGAGCAGTTCTTC. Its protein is CASSEGSTSGGDNEQFF.

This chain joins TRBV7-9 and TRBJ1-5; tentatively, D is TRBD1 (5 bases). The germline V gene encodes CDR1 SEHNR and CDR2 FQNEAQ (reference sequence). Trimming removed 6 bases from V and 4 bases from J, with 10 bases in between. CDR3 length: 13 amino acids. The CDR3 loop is CASRGGDNQPQHF. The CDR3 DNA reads TGTGCCAGCAGGGGAGGGGATAATCAGCCCCAGCATTTT.

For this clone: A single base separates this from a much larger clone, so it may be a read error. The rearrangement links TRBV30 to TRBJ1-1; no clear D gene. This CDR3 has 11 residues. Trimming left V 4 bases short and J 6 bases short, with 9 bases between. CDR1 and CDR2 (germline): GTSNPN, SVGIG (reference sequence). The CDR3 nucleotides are TGTGCCTGGAAGAGTAACGCTGAAGCTTTCTTT. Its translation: CAWKSNAEAFF.

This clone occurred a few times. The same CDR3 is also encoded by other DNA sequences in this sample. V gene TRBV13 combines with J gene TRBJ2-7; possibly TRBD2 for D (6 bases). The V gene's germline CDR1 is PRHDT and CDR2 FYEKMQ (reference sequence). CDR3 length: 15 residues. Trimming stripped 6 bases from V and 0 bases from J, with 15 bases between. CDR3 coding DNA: TGTGCCAGCAGATCCCGTGGAGGGAACTCCTACGAGCAGTACTTC. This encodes CASRSRGGNSYEQYF.

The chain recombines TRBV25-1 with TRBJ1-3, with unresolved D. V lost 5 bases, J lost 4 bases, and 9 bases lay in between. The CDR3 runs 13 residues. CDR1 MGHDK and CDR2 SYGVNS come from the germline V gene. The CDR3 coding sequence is TGTGCCAGCAGTTTGGTGGAAGGAAACACCATATATTTT. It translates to CASSLVEGNTIYF.

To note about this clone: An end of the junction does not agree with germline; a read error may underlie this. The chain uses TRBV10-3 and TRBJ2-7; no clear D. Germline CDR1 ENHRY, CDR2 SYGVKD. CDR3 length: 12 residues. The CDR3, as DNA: TGTGCCATCAGTGAGTGGGAATACGCGCAGTACTTC. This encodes CAISEWEYAQYF.

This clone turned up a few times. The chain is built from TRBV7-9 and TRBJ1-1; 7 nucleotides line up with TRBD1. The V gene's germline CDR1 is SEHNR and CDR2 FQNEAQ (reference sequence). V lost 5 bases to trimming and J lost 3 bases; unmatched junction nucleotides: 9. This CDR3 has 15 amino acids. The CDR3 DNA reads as TGTGCCAGCAGCGATCCGGGACAGAGCTACACTGAAGCTTTCTTT. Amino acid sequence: CASSDPGQSYTEAFF.

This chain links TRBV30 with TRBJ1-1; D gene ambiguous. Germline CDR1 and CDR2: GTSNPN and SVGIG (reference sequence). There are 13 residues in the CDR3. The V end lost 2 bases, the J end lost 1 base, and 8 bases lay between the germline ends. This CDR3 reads CAWSLAANTEAFF. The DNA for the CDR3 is TGTGCCTGGAGTTTGGCAGCGAACACTGAAGCTTTCTTT. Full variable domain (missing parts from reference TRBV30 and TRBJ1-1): SQTIHQWPATLVQPVGSPLSLECTVEGTSNPNLYWYRQAAGRGLQLLFYSVGIGQISSEVPQNLSASRPQDRQFILSSKKLLLSDSGFYLCAWSLAANTEAFFGQGTRLTVV.

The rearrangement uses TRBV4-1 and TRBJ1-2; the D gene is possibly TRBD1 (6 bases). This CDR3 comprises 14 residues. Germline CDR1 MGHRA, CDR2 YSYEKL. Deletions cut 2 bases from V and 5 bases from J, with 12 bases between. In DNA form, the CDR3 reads TGCGCCAGCAGCCAATGGGGGGGGCTTTATGGCTACACCTTC. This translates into CASSQWGGLYGYTF.

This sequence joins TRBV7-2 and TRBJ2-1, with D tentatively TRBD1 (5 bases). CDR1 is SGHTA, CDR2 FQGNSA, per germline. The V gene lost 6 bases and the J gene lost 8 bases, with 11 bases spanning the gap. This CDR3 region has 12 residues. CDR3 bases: TGTGCCAGCAGTGGGGCTTGGCATGAGCAGTTCTTC. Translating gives CASSGAWHEQFF.

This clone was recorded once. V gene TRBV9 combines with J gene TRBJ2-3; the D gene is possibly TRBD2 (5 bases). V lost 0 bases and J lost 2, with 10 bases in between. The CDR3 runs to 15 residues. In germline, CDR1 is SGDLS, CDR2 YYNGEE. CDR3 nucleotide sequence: TGTGCCAGCAGCGTAGGGGAGTACCCCACAGATACGCAGTATTTT. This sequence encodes CASSVGEYPTDTQYF.

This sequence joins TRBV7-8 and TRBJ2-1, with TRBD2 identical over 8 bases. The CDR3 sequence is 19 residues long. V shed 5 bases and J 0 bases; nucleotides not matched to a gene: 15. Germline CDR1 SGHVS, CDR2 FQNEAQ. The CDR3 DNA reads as TGTGCCAGCAGCCAAATCCTGCCACTAGCGGTAAGCTCCTACAATGAGCAGTTCTTC. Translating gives CASSQILPLAVSSYNEQFF.

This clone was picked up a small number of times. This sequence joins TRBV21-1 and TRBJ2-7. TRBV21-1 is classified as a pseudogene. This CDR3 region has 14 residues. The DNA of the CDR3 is TGTGCCAGCAGCAAACTCCCGGTGTCCTACGAGCAGTACGTC. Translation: CASSKLPVSYEQYV.

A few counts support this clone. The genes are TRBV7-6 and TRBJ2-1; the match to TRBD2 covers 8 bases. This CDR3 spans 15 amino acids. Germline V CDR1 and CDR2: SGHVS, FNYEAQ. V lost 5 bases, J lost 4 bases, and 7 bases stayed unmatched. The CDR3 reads CASSPGGATYNEQFF. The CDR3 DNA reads TGTGCCAGCAGCCCCGGGGGGGCGACTTACAATGAGCAGTTCTTC.

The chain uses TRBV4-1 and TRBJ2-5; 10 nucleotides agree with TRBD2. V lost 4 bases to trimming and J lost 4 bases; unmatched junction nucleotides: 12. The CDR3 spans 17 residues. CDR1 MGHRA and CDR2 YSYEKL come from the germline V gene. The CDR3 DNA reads TGCGCCAGCAGCCTTAGGTACCAAGCGGGGGGGCCAGAGACCCAGTACTTC. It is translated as CASSLRYQAGGPETQYF.